The 4 T cell receptor beta chains reported below all come from one sample, sequenced in a study of T cells after posttransplantation cyclophosphamide. The protocol was immunoSEQ multiplex PCR, while the TCRdb copy is restricted to in-frame clones and leaves out a portion. Of 45,000 to 65,000 clones listed, roughly 94% are singletons. The sequencing sample was made of PBMCs. All receptors come from a woman aged 25 to 39 in good health and a related stem cell transplant donor.

This sequence joins TRBV30 and TRBJ2-1, with D possibly being TRBD1 (6 bases). Germline assignment: CDR1 GTSNPN and CDR2 SVGIG (reference sequence). V lost 3 bases to trimming and J lost 7 bases, with 16 bases between them. This CDR3 is 14 amino acids long. The CDR3: CAWRAGALGNEQFF. The CDR3 DNA is TGTGCCTGGAGGGCAGGGGCCCTGGGGAATGAGCAGTTCTTC. Using reference TRBV30 and TRBJ2-1 for the parts outside the CDR3, the full variable domain is SQTIHQWPATLVQPVGSPLSLECTVEGTSNPNLYWYRQAAGRGLQLLFYSVGIGQISSEVPQNLSASRPQDRQFILSSKKLLLSDSGFYLCAWRAGALGNEQFFGPGTRLTVL.

V usage is TRBV5-4 and J usage is TRBJ2-1; D gene unclear. The germline gives CDR1 SGHNT, CDR2 YYREEE (reference sequence). The CDR3 runs to 14 residues. The V gene lost 1 base and the J gene lost 8 bases, with 13 bases spanning the gap. CDR3 in amino acids: CASSLSMLGDEQFF. CDR3 sequence (DNA): TGTGCCAGCAGCTTGTCGATGCTCGGTGATGAGCAGTTCTTC. The entire variable domain, with the rest obtained from reference TRBV5-4 and TRBJ2-1, is as follows: ETGVTQSPTHLIKTRGQQVTLRCSSQSGHNTVSWYQQALGQGPQFIFQYYREEENGRGNFPPRFSGLQFPNYSSELNVNALELDDSALYLCASSLSMLGDEQFFGPGTRLTVL.

The J gene is TRBJ1-1, the V gene TRBV4-3; no reliable D call. Trimming removed 2 bases at V and 5 bases at J, with 6 bases between. The CDR3 contains 12 residues. From germline, CDR1 is LGHNA and CDR2 YSLEER. CDR3 protein: CASSQTGTEAFF. The CDR3 nucleotides are TGCGCCAGCAGCCAAACCGGGACTGAAGCTTTCTTT.

This chain connects TRBV29-1 to TRBJ2-7, with D maybe TRBD1 (6 bases). Per germline, CDR1 SQVTM and CDR2 ANQGSEA. The ends were cut back, 5 bases at V and 2 bases at J, with 10 bases in the middle. The CDR3 loop spans 12 amino acids. CDR3: CSVLQGPYEQYF. The CDR3 DNA follows: TGCAGCGTTCTCCAGGGGCCCTACGAGCAGTACTTC.